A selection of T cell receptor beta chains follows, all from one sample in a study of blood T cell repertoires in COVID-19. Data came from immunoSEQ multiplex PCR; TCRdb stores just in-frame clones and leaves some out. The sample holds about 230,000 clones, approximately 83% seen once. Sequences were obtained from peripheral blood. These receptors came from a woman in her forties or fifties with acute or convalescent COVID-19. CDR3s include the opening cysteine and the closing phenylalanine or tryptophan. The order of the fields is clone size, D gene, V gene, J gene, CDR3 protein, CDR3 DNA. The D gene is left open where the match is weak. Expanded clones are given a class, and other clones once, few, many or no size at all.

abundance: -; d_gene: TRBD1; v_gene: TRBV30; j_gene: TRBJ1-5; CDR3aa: CAWSVPAGGINQPQHF; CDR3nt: TGTGCCTGGAGTGTACCAGCAGGGGGAATCAATCAGCCCCAGCATTTT
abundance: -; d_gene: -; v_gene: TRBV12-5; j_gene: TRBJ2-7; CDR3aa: CASGPPPLASYEQYF; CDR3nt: TGTGCTAGTGGTCCCCCCCCACTAGCTAGCTACGAGCAGTACTTC
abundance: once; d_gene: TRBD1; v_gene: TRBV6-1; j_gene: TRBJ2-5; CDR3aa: CASSDRGRGETQYF; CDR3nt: TGTGCCAGCAGTGACAGGGGGCGCGGAGAGACCCAGTACTTC
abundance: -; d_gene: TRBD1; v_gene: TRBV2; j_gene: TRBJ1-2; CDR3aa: CASSEGQNYGYTF; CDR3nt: TGTGCCAGCAGTGAGGGACAGAACTATGGCTACACCTTC
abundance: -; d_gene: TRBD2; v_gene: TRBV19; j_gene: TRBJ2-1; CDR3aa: CASNRGGSPYNEQFF; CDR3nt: TGTGCCAGTAACCGGGGGGGGTCGCCCTACAATGAGCAGTTCTTC
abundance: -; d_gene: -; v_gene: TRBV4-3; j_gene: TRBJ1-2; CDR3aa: CASSRPPRFGYGYTF; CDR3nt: TGCGCCAGCAGCCGTCCTCCCCGGTTTGGCTATGGCTACACCTTC
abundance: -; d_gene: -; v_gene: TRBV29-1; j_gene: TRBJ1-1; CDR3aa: CSVVFFGNTEAFF; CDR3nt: TGCAGCGTTGTGTTTTTCGGGAACACTGAAGCTTTCTTT
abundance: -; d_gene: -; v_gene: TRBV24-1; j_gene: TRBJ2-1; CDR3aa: CATSDFREAEQTEQFF; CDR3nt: TGTGCCACCAGTGATTTCCGGGAAGCGGAGCAGACTGAGCAGTTCTTC
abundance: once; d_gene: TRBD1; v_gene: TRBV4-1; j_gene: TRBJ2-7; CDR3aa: CASSPRRDRGTYEQYF; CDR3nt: TGCGCCAGCAGCCCCCGAAGGGACAGAGGTACCTACGAGCAGTACTTC
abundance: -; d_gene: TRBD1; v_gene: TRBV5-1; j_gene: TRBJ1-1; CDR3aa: CASSGRGLNTEAFF; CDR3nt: TGCGCCAGCAGCGGAAGGGGGCTGAACACTGAAGCTTTCTTT
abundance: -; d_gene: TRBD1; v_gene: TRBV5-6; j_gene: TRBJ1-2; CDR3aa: CASSPGGRRGYGYTF; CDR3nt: TGTGCCAGCTCGCCAGGGGGCAGACGGGGCTATGGCTACACCTTC
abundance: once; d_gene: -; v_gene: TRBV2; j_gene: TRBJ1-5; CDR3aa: CASSEAGRGVHQPQHF; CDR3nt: TGTGCCAGCAGTGAAGCGGGGAGGGGGGTTCATCAGCCCCAGCATTTT
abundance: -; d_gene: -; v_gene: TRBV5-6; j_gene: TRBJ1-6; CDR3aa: CASSLGSRTDNSPLHF; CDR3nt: TGTGCCAGCAGCTTGGGGTCCAGGACAGATAATTCACCCCTCCACTTT
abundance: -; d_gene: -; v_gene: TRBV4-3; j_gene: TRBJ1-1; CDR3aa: CASSQDRRGGDTEAFF; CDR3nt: TGCGCCAGCAGCCAAGATCGGCGGGGAGGGGACACTGAAGCTTTCTTT
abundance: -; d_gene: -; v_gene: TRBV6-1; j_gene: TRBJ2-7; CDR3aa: CASSEKDWTYEQYF; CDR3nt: TGTGCCAGCAGTGAAAAGGACTGGACCTACGAGCAGTACTTC
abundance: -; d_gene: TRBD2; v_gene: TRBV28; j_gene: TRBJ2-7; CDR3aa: CASSIPGLAGVWQYF; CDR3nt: TGTGCCAGCAGTATACCGGGACTAGCGGGAGTGTGGCAGTACTTC
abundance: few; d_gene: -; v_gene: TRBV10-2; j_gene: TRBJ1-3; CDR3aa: CASSESSHFSGNTIYF; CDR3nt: TGCGCCAGCAGTGAGTCGTCCCACTTCTCTGGAAACACCATATATTTT
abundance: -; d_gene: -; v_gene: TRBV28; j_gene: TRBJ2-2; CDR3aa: CASSSGGETGELFF; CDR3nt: TGTGCCAGCAGTTCCGGAGGGGAAACCGGGGAGCTGTTTTTT
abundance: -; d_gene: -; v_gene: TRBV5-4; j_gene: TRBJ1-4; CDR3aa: CASSLDRDNEKLFF; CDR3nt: TGTGCCAGCAGCTTAGACAGAGATAATGAAAAACTGTTTTTT
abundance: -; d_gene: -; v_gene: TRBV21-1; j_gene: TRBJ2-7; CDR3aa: CASSKKPLQGYEQYF; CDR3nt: TGTGCCAGCAGCAAAAAACCCTTACAGGGCTACGAGCAGTACTTC
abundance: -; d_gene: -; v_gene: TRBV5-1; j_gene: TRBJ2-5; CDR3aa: CASSSGQETQYF; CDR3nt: TGCGCCAGCAGCAGCGGCCAAGAGACCCAGTACTTC
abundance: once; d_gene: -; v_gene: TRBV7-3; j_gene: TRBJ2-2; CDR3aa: CASSEGLLSTGELFF; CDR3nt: TGTGCCAGCAGTGAGGGACTCCTAAGCACCGGGGAGCTGTTTTTT
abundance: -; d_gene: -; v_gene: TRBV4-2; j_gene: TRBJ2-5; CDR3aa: CASSQGGSREAQYF; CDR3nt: TGTGCCAGCAGCCAAGGTGGTAGTAGGGAGGCCCAGTACTTC
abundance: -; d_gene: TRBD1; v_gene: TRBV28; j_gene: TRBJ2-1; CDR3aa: CASSMTGAEQFF; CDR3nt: TGTGCCAGCAGCATGACAGGGGCCGAGCAGTTCTTC
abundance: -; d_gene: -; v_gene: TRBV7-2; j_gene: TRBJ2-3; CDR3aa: CASSPVVQARGNTQYF; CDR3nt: TGTGCCAGCAGCCCTGTCGTCCAGGCACGTGGAAATACGCAGTATTTT
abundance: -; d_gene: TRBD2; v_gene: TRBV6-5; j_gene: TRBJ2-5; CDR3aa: CASRGLAGGQETQYF; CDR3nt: TGTGCCAGCAGAGGACTAGCGGGGGGACAAGAGACCCAGTACTTC
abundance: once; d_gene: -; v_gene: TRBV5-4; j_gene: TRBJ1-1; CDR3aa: CASSTPGVSTEAFF; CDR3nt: TGTGCCAGCAGCACTCCAGGGGTGAGCACTGAAGCTTTCTTT
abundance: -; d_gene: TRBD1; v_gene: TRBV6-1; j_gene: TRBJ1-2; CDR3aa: CASSERDRGYGYTF; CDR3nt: TGTGCCAGCAGTGAACGGGACAGGGGCTATGGCTACACCTTC